A single sample is the source of the 3 T cell receptor beta chains below, sequenced in a study of early T cells in non-severe SARS-CoV-2 infection. TCRdb reprocessed the 5' RACE reads via MiXCR and lists one record per CDR3 protein. The sample has under 35,000 distinct CDR3 sequences, approximately 6.9% seen once; the top ten hold about 4%. The sequencing input was whole blood. The receptors were sampled from an adult who was a healthcare worker with PCR-confirmed SARS-CoV-2 infection or an uninfected control (not recorded which).

The J gene is TRBJ2-3, the V gene TRBV2; 8 bases map to TRBD2. V was pared by 5 bases and J by 0 bases, with 4 bases of the junction left unmatched. CDR1 is SNHLY, CDR2 FYNNEI, per germline. This CDR3 has 15 amino acids. CDR3 region: CASSLASGSTDTQYF. As DNA, the CDR3 is TGTGCCAGCAGTTTGGCTAGCGGGAGCACAGATACGCAGTATTTT.

J is TRBJ1-2 and V is TRBV6-1; the D is unclear. This CDR3 is 14 amino acids long. CDR1 and CDR2 (germline): MNHNS, SASEGT. The V gene lost 5 bases and the J gene lost 4 bases, with 14 bases spanning the gap. The CDR3 bases are TGTGCCAGCAGTACCCATTTCCAAAGCTATGGCTACACCTTC. Translation: CASSTHFQSYGYTF.

The chain has TRBV7-8 and TRBJ1-1; TRBD1 aligns across 7 bases. The trim removed 4 bases at V and 7 bases at J, leaving 3 bases unmatched. CDR1 and CDR2 from the germline V gene are SGHVS and FQNEAQ. The CDR3 contains 12 residues. CDR3 sequence reads: CASSSQGYEAFF. DNA of the CDR3: TGTGCCAGCAGCTCACAGGGGTATGAAGCTTTCTTT.